What follows is one T cell receptor (beta chain) and its context. This clonotype has just a few counts. There is no known antigen for this receptor. Base qualities were left out, and no much larger clone turns up one base away. Library preparation used 5' RACE. For sequencing, an Illumina HiSeq 2500 was employed. The second PCR ran for roughly 6 to 11 cycles and used a J-beta primer mix along with a sample-barcoded 5' primer. A unique molecular identifier was introduced onto each TCR beta cDNA molecule by a template-switch 5' adaptor carrying 12 random nucleotides. At least 2.5 million CDR3-containing paired-end reads were obtained from each sample. The Mint cDNA synthesis kit, primed by a TRBC-specific oligonucleotide, was used to synthesize first-strand cDNA from all RNA. All cDNA was treated with uracil-DNA glycosylase and then went through a first 18-cycle PCR with the universal primers M1SS and BC2_uni_R. In the source study's methods: For normalization, 1 million high-quality reads, each with a distinct molecular identifier, were randomly selected from each sample. Instead of being binned into consensus sequences, reads with shared molecular identifiers were discarded. MiTCR, with a Q25 quality threshold and the strictest error-elimination algorithm, was used for CDR3 identification, clonotype clustering and error correction. A nonparametric unseen species model using Euler transformation provided a lower-bound estimate of total TCR beta diversity. TCRdb ran its own pipeline on the public reads, namely fastp trimming at Q25 and MiXCR clone calling, and kept in-frame beta chains. Here each entry gathers all rows of one CDR3 protein and keeps the most common genes and DNA. What appears here as the V and J calls and clone size reflects TCRdb's work, not the paper's. The sample table contains 900,000 to 950,000 distinct CDR3 sequences; only one count was recorded for approximately 32% of them. The ten largest clones represent roughly 10% of the sample.

The approximately 39 donors, aged about 6 to 95 years, were systemically healthy Caucasian individuals from Russia. About 9.8 milliliters of peripheral blood were drawn from each donor into EDTA-treated Vacutainer tubes. Ficoll-Paque density-gradient centrifugation was used to isolate PBMCs, with at least 6.5 million per sample. Trizol reagent was used to extract total RNA from PBMCs, with at least 6 micrograms per sample. For every donor, flow cytometry on a PBMC aliquot measured the percentage of naive CD45RAhigh/CD27high T cells. The junction shows trimming of 9 bases on V and 3 bases on J, plus 14 bases between the germline ends. The germline V gene (reference sequence) gives CDR1 as LNHNV and CDR2 as YYDKDF. The CDR3, cysteine through phenylalanine, is 13 amino acids long. The entry retains the CDR3 DNA only, 39 bases that are in frame from base 1. This record comes from a study of blood T cells in healthy people across ages (dated by TCRdb to about 2015). Context from the whole study: Template switching captured roughly one uniquely barcoded TCR beta cDNA molecule per two T cells in model experiments. Age-related changes in TCR beta repertoire diversity were measured in the study by deep sequencing normalized with unique cDNA molecular identifiers. Donors were grouped into four age groups: young (average approximately 15 years), middle-aged (roughly 38), aged (about 59) and long-lived (approximately 81). For two donors (one aged 18 to 29 and one aged 80 or older), the study analyzed two additional independent replicas of 1 million unique cDNA reads from the same blood draw. The paper's findings and limits, for the study overall: Because profiling used bulk unsorted PBMCs, naive and antigen-experienced compartments could not be compared conclusively. Estimates of total diversity based on one million sequenced T cells were considered lower bounds and underestimates. Donor CMV infection status was unknown, potentially confounding age-related changes in expanded clonotypes. There was a strong correlation between observed TCR beta diversity and the percentage of naive T cells measured by flow cytometry. Observed TCR beta diversity per million T cells fell roughly linearly with age, and a significant reduction was already apparent by age around 36. Compared with the aged group, the long-lived group had more naive CD4+ T cells, fewer expanded clones and increased TCR diversity, a pattern suggesting age selection.

The same data also contributed to another study, on T cells of mothers and their children. The second investigation adds: The donors were nine systemically healthy Caucasian individuals, made up of three mothers and their six children. cDNA synthesis consumed the entire amount of extracted RNA, loaded at approximately 1.6 ug RNA in each 15 ul reaction. In the second PCR, the M1S primer introduced both the sample barcodes and 2-4 random nucleotides. Each mother yielded over 9.5 million TCR beta CDR3 reads and each child roughly 3.1 million reads. Thymic selection shapes the output of TCR recombination in a similar way in related and unrelated pairs, and inherited differences have a minor effect. Related mother-child pairs always showed normalized repertoire overlap that was slightly higher than in unrelated mother-child pairs, though the difference was never significant. With a sensitivity of approximately 100 clones per million clonotypes, no persistent microchimeric T cell clones were detected. Deep NGS was used in the study to compare the TCR beta repertoires of mothers and children and to look for features that separate related mother-child pairs from unrelated individuals. On average, the children were approximately 11 +/- 4 years old, while the mothers were around 40 +/- 4 years old. After adapter ligation was performed with NEBNext reagents, the libraries were sequenced on an Illumina HiSeq 2000 with 100+100 nt paired-end reads. To prevent cross-contamination, the mother and child libraries were prepared one month apart and sequenced in separate runs. For each donor, somewhere between about 500,000 and 2,000,000 distinct TCR beta clonotypes were identified. Naive TCR beta clonotypes were estimated from low-frequency clonotypes matched to each donor's FACS-determined naive share, without sorting.

Material: blood. Rearrangement joined TRBV15 to TRBJ1-1; a tentative D match to TRBD1 spans 5 bases. This receptor was taken from a woman aged 40 to 50 in good health. This receptor has the CDR3 CATGASRDTEAFF. The DNA sequence is TGTGCCACAGGGGCTTCTAGGGACACTGAAGCTTTCTTT.